These 11 T cell receptor beta chains came from one sample sequenced in a study of shared clonotypes between healthy human individuals. Method: immunoSEQ multiplex PCR; TCRdb's copy keeps in-frame clones and lacks some. Found here are some 2,000,000 clones, less than 95% of them singletons; the top ten hold 1% to 1.3%. Naive CD8 populations comprised CD45RO-negative cells positively selected for CCR7, excluding terminally differentiated effector memory CD45RA+ cells. Sequenced material: naive CD8+ T cells sorted from blood. These receptors were taken from a man aged 18 to 35 in good health.

The chain combines TRBV5-3 with TRBJ1-5; D might be TRBD1 (6 bases). TRBV5-3 falls under the ORF class, with uncertain function. The CDR3 contains 16 residues. Trimming pared 4 bases from V and 7 bases from J, leaving 21 bases between. CDR3 coding DNA: TGTGCCAGAAGCGTAAACGTGACAGGCTTGGGACAGCCCCAGCATTTT. Translation gives CARSVNVTGLGQPQHF.

The rearrangement joins TRBV11-1 to TRBJ2-1; the match to TRBD2 covers 7 bases. This CDR3 has 15 amino acids. Per germline, CDR1 SGHAT and CDR2 FQDESV (reference sequence). J gave up 2 bases and V 1 base, and 2 bases lay outside the gene matches. In DNA, the CDR3 is TGTGCCAGCAGCTTAGGGGGGGGTACCTACAATGAGCAGTTCTTC. Translating gives CASSLGGGTYNEQFF. The whole variable domain, remainder taken from reference TRBV11-1 and TRBJ2-1, is EAEVAQSPRYKITEKSQAVAFWCDPISGHATLYWYRQILGQGPELLVQFQDESVVDDSQLPKDRFSAERLKGVDSTLKIQPAELGDSAMYLCASSLGGGTYNEQFFGPGTRLTVL.

The V and J genes are TRBV29-1 and TRBJ2-1; the match to TRBD2 covers 8 bases. In germline, CDR1 is SQVTM, CDR2 ANQGSEA. The V gene end was trimmed by 3 bases and the J gene end by 2 bases; junction bases not matched to a gene: 9. The CDR3 sequence is 16 residues long. The CDR3 DNA is TGCAGCGTTGACCTTACTAGCGGCTTAACCTACAATGAGCAGTTCTTC. Amino acids: CSVDLTSGLTYNEQFF.

The chain recombines TRBV7-8 with TRBJ2-7; 7 bases match TRBD2. The CDR3 loop spans 13 amino acids. Germline lookup yields CDR1 SGHVS and CDR2 FQNEAQ. Unmatched junction bases numbered 7, after V lost 6 bases and J lost 5 bases. For the CDR3, the DNA is TGTGCCAGCAGTCCCCCGGGGAGGGACGAGCAGTACTTC. Amino acids: CASSPPGRDEQYF. The full variable domain, completed using reference TRBV7-8 and TRBJ2-7, is GAGVSQSPRYKVAKRGQDVALRCDPISGHVSLFWYQQALGQGPEFLTYFQNEAQLDKSGLPSDRFFAERPEGSVSTLKIQRTQQEDSAVYLCASSPPGRDEQYFGPGTRLTVT.

The chain combines TRBV10-2 with TRBJ2-5; D gene unclear. Germline V CDR1 and CDR2: WSHSY, SAAADI. The CDR3 consists of 13 residues. The ends were cut back, 0 bases at V and 5 bases at J, with 7 bases in the middle. As DNA, the CDR3 is TGCGCCAGCAGTGAGTCGACGTTCGAGACCCAGTACTTC. The encoded protein is CASSESTFETQYF.

The chain links TRBV7-9 to TRBJ2-5, with a possible D match to TRBD1 (5 bases). There are 17 residues in the CDR3. The V and J ends lost 3 bases and 3 bases respectively, with 20 bases between them. Germline CDR1 and CDR2: SEHNR and FQNEAQ (reference sequence). In nucleotides, the CDR3 is TGTGCCAGCAGCTTTTTGGGGCATCAACCCTCTAAAGAGACCCAGTACTTC. It specifies CASSFLGHQPSKETQYF.

The chain links TRBV13 to TRBJ2-3; the D gene is possibly TRBD2 (5 bases). The germline V gene encodes CDR1 PRHDT and CDR2 FYEKMQ (reference sequence). The CDR3 has 13 residues. The ends were cut back, 3 bases at V and 4 bases at J, with 8 bases in the middle. In DNA, the CDR3 is TGTGCCAGCAGCTTCGGGATTTCAGATACGCAGTATTTT. Amino acids: CASSFGISDTQYF.

This clone was seen only once. The gene calls are TRBV29-1 and TRBJ2-1; no clear D. Germline lookup yields CDR1 SQVTM and CDR2 ANQGSEA. V shed 3 bases and J shed 6 bases, with 6 bases lying between them. This CDR3 has 11 residues. This CDR3 is CSVEQPNEQFF. Here the CDR3 DNA reads TGCAGCGTTGAGCAACCCAATGAGCAGTTCTTC.

V gene TRBV5-4 combines with J gene TRBJ2-7; D not resolved. The V end lost 3 bases, the J end lost 4 bases, and 2 bases lay between the germline ends. Germline lookup yields CDR1 SGHNT and CDR2 YYREEE (reference sequence). This CDR3 comprises 10 residues. The CDR3 here is CASSSYEQYF. CDR3 nucleotides: TGTGCCAGCAGCTCTTACGAGCAGTACTTC.

The table lists this clone with a few counts. The gene calls are TRBV4-3 and TRBJ2-2; a possible D gene is TRBD2 (6 bases). V lost 0 bases and J 0 bases, leaving 11 bases between the germline ends. CDR1 is LGHNA and CDR2 is YSLEER in the germline V gene. This CDR3 is 17 amino acids long. The CDR3 region has the DNA TGCGCCAGCAGCCAAGATCTGGAGGGGACGAACACCGGGGAGCTGTTTTTT. This translates into CASSQDLEGTNTGELFF.

For this clone: One junction end does not reproduce the germline sequence, and a read error may be involved. V usage is TRBV27 and J usage is TRBJ2-7; the D gene could be TRBD1 or TRBD2 (5 bases each). CDR1 and CDR2 (germline): MNHEY, SMNVEV (reference sequence). This CDR3 has 16 amino acids. CDR3 region: CASSVSVGTVPYEQYF. The DNA of the CDR3 is TGTGCCAGCAGTGTATCTGTTGGGACCGTTCCCTACGAGCAGTACTTC.